This entry lists 17 T cell receptor beta chains sequenced from one sample in a study of regulatory and conventional T cells in RAG deficiency. Genomic DNA came from blood conventional CD4+ T cells gated CD25-low CD127-high. Data came from immunoSEQ multiplex PCR; TCRdb stores just in-frame clones and leaves some out. The table shows about 46,000 clones, with 85% to 90% occurring only once. These data were also reused for a study on regulatory T cells. From that study: The primer mix had 52 TRBV and 13 TRBJ primers.

The material sequenced was CD4+ effector T cells sorted from blood. Receptors were obtained from a human donor in good health.

The chain carries TRBV7-2 and TRBJ1-5; tentatively, D is TRBD1 (6 bases). The germline V and J ends were trimmed by 5 bases and 2 bases, with 16 bases remaining between them. This CDR3 spans 16 amino acids. Germline loops: CDR1 SGHTA, CDR2 FQGNSA. This CDR3 is CASSPRGQGRNQPQHF. CDR3 nucleotides: TGTGCCAGCAGCCCCAGAGGCCAGGGGCGCAATCAGCCCCAGCATTTT.

The V call is TRBV18, the J call TRBJ1-1; D is uncertain. Trimming took 5 bases from V and 1 from J, leaving 8 bases between them. Germline CDR1 KGHSH, CDR2 LQKENI. The CDR3 spans 13 residues. DNA for the CDR3: TGTGCCAGCTCAGAGTGGGAGAACACTGAAGCTTTCTTT. This gives the protein CASSEWENTEAFF.

The chain links TRBV29-1 to TRBJ1-2; no reliable D call. The CDR3 covers 13 residues. Germline V lookup: CDR1 SQVTM, CDR2 ANQGSEA. V lost 1 base and J 5 bases, leaving 11 bases between the germline ends. CDR3 protein: CSVEGSGRYGYTF. CDR3 DNA: TGCAGCGTTGAAGGTAGCGGGCGGTATGGCTACACCTTC.

This chain links TRBV2 with TRBJ2-5; perhaps TRBD2 as D (6 bases). Germline lookup yields CDR1 SNHLY and CDR2 FYNNEI. The CDR3 totals 14 residues. With 6 bases removed from V and 2 bases from J, the gap between germline ends came to 13 bases. The CDR3 sequence is CASRPGSLQETQYF. Written as DNA, the CDR3 is TGTGCCAGCAGACCCGGGAGCTTACAAGAGACCCAGTACTTC.

This chain links TRBV5-5 with TRBJ1-2, with D unclear. V was cut by 3 bases and J by 0 bases, with 12 bases left in between. Germline values: CDR1 SGHKS, CDR2 YYEKEE (reference sequence). There are 15 residues in the CDR3. As DNA, the CDR3 is TGTGCCAGCAGCTCCAACCCGACACCTAACTATGGCTACACCTTC. This codes for CASSSNPTPNYGYTF.

The rearrangement links TRBV6-1 to TRBJ2-3; D is possibly TRBD2 (5 bases). This CDR3 is built from 14 residues. Germline V gives CDR1 MNHNS, CDR2 SASEGT. Trimming left V 7 bases short and J 6 bases short, with 17 bases between. The CDR3 nucleotides read TGTGCCAGCAAATTGCGGGTGGGGTGGGATACGCAGTATTTT. Translating it yields CASKLRVGWDTQYF.

This clone occurred a few times. This chain connects TRBV28 to TRBJ2-7, with 7 bases identical to TRBD2. J was trimmed by 4 bases and V by 2 bases; bases with no gene match: 14. Germline V CDR1 and CDR2: MDHEN, SYDVKM. The CDR3 contains 17 residues. The CDR3 coding sequence is TGTGCCAGCAGTTTACCCCGCGGGGGTGCGGGGGTTTACGAGCAGTACTTC. It translates to CASSLPRGGAGVYEQYF.

The V gene is TRBV6-1, the J gene TRBJ2-2; 9 positions match TRBD1. The CDR3 spans 16 residues. CDR1 MNHNS and CDR2 SASEGT come from the germline V gene. Unmatched junction bases numbered 4, after V lost 1 base and J lost 4 bases. CDR3: CASSEGGQGGTGELFF. The CDR3 DNA reads TGTGCCAGCAGTGAAGGGGGACAGGGAGGCACCGGGGAGCTGTTTTTT.

The chain uses TRBV6-1 and TRBJ1-4, with 7 bases matching TRBD1. V trimming: 7 bases; J trimming: 5 bases; junction bases outside the gene matches: 10. This CDR3 has 15 residues. Germline lookup yields CDR1 MNHNS and CDR2 SASEGT. The CDR3 region is CASTQGGTRNEKLFF. The DNA for the CDR3 is TGTGCCAGCACTCAGGGGGGCACCCGAAATGAAAAACTGTTTTTT.

Here the CDR3 reads CASSLNGQGMVQPQHF. In DNA form, the CDR3 reads TGTGCCAGCAGTTTAAACGGACAGGGGATGGTGCAGCCCCAGCATTTT. The chain links TRBV27 to TRBJ1-5, with 9 positions matching TRBD1. Germline CDR1 is MNHEY and CDR2 is SMNVEV (reference sequence). V lost 2 bases to trimming and J lost 7 bases; unmatched junction nucleotides: 9. The CDR3 length is 16 residues.

This clone came up once. The chain uses TRBV19 and TRBJ1-5; D not resolved. The V gene lost 1 base and the J gene lost 4 bases, with 5 bases spanning the gap. Germline V gene sequence: CDR1 LNHDA, CDR2 SQIVND (reference sequence). This CDR3 spans 13 amino acids. The CDR3 coding sequence is TGTGCCAGTAGTATAGCGGGGAATCAGCCCCAGCATTTT. Translation: CASSIAGNQPQHF.

This chain links TRBV18 with TRBJ1-5, with D perhaps matching TRBD1 (6 bases). V was clipped by 1 base and J by 11 bases, with 18 bases between them. CDR3 size: 15 residues. CDR1 is KGHSH, CDR2 LQKENI, per germline. The DNA of the CDR3 is TGTGCCAGCTCACCACGGGGCGCAGGGGAGACTGCCCAGCATTTT. Residues: CASSPRGAGETAQHF.

Of note for this clone: Other DNA sequences in the sample encode the same CDR3. The rearrangement uses TRBV7-9 and TRBJ2-1, with a tentative D call TRBD2 (6 bases). Trimming left V 1 base short and J 8 bases short, with 15 bases between. The germline gives CDR1 SEHNR, CDR2 FQNEAQ (reference sequence). This CDR3 spans 15 amino acids. DNA for the CDR3: TGTGCCAGCAGCTTAGGTGGGACTCCCGGAGATGAGCAGTTCTTC. It translates to CASSLGGTPGDEQFF.

The V call is TRBV7-9, the J call TRBJ2-5; 7 bases are shared with TRBD1. The germline V gene encodes CDR1 SEHNR and CDR2 FQNEAQ (reference sequence). The CDR3 spans 15 residues. V shed 5 bases and J 3 bases; nucleotides not matched to a gene: 9. This chain's CDR3 is CASSKDTGTEETQYF. In DNA form, the CDR3 reads TGTGCCAGCAGCAAAGATACCGGGACAGAAGAGACCCAGTACTTC.

This rearrangement joins TRBV19 to TRBJ1-1, with 7 bases that match TRBD1. The CDR3 sequence is 17 residues long. After removal of 2 bases from V and 8 bases from J, the junction contained 17 bases not matched to a gene. Germline CDR1 is LNHDA and CDR2 is SQIVND (reference sequence). CDR3 loop: CASSIRRAGGRGVEAFF. In DNA form, the CDR3 reads TGTGCCAGTAGTATAAGGAGGGCAGGGGGTCGCGGGGTCGAAGCTTTCTTT.

In this sample, this clone turned up once. The chain links TRBV6-5 to TRBJ2-4, with D tentatively TRBD1 (5 bases). V was cut by 5 bases and J by 4 bases, with 6 bases left in between. Germline CDR1 is MNHEY and CDR2 is SVGAGI. The CDR3 has 12 amino acids. The CDR3 DNA follows: TGTGCCAGCAGTCAGGGTAAAAACATTCAGTACTTC. Translating it yields CASSQGKNIQYF.

The rearrangement links TRBV9 to TRBJ2-2, with 7 bases matching TRBD1. CDR3 length: 15 residues. Trimming took 2 bases from V and 7 from J; bases not matched to a gene: 8. CDR1 SGDLS and CDR2 YYNGEE come from the germline V gene. CDR3 bases: TGTGCCAGCAGCGTTGGCCTACAGGGGAGCGGGGAGCTGTTTTTT. Translating gives CASSVGLQGSGELFF.